The subject of this entry is one TCR beta chain. This sample was included in a study of T cell changes during pregnancy in multiple sclerosis. Using immunoSEQ multiplex PCR, the repertoire was profiled, and TCRdb retains in-frame clones only, with some absent. The sample shows 50,000 to 65,000 clones, approximately 90% of them seen only once. V was cut by 5 bases and J by 0 bases, with 8 bases left in between. Germline CDR1 is SGHKS and CDR2 is YYEKEE (reference sequence). This CDR3 is built from 13 residues. Sequences were derived from peripheral blood, sampled in the first trimester of pregnancy. The rearrangement uses TRBV5-5 and TRBJ1-1; unclear D gene. The clonotype originates from a female donor in good health, enrolled as a control in a pregnancy study. CDR3 DNA sequence: TGTGCCAGCAGTCTGGACTTGAACACTGAAGCTTTCTTT. Amino acids: CASSLDLNTEAFF.